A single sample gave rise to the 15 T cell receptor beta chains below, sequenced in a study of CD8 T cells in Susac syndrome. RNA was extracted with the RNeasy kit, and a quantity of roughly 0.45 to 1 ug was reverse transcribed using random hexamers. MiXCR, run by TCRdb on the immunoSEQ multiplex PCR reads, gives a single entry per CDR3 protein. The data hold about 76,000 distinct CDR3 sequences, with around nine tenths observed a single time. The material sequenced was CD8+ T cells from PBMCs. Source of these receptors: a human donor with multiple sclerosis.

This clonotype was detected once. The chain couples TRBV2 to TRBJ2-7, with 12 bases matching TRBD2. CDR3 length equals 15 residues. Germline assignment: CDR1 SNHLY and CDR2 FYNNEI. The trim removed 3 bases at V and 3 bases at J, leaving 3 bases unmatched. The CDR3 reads CASSDTTSGSYEQYF. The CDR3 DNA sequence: TGTGCCAGCAGTGACACGACTAGCGGGAGCTACGAGCAGTACTTC.

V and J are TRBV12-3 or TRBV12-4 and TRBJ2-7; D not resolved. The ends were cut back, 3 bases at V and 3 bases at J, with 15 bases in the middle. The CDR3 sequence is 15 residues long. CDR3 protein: CASSFSTDGYYEQYF. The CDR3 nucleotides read TGTGCCAGCAGTTTCTCTACTGACGGCTACTACGAGCAGTACTTC.

CDR3 sequence reads: CASSPAASGPSTGELFF. The CDR3 nucleotides read TGTGCCAGCTCCCCAGCTGCTAGCGGACCGAGCACCGGGGAGCTGTTTTTT. The chain combines TRBV18 with TRBJ2-2; 7 nucleotides agree with TRBD2. CDR1 is KGHSH, CDR2 LQKENI, per germline. V gave up 6 bases and J gave up 4 bases; unmatched junction bases: 14. CDR3 size: 17 residues.

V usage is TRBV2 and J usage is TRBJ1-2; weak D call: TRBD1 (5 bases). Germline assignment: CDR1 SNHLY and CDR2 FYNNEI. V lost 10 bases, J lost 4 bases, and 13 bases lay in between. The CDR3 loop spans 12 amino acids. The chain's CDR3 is CANLGHVYGYTF. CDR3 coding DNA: TGTGCCAACCTAGGACATGTCTATGGCTACACCTTC.

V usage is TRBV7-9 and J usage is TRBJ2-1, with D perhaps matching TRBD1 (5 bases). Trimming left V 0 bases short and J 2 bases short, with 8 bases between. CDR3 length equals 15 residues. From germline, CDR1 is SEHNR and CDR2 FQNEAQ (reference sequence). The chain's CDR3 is CASSLAGVTYNEQFF. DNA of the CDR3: TGTGCCAGCAGCTTAGCAGGGGTCACCTACAATGAGCAGTTCTTC.

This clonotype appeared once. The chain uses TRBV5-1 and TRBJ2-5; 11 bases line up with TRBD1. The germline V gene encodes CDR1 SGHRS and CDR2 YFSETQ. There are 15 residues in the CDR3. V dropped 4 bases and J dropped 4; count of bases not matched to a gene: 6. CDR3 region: CASSRGQGAGETQYF. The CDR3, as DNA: TGCGCCAGCAGCCGCGGACAGGGGGCCGGAGAGACCCAGTACTTC.

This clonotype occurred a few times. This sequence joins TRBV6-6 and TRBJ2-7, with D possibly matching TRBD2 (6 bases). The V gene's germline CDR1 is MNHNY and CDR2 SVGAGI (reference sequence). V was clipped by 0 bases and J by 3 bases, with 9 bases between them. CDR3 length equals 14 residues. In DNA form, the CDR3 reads TGTGCCAGCAGTTACTCGGAGGGTGGCTACGAGCAGTACTTC. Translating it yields CASSYSEGGYEQYF.

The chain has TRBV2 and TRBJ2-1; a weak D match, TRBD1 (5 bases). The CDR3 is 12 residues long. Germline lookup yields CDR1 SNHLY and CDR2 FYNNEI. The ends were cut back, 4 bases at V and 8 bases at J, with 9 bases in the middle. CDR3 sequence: CASSVLRDEQFF. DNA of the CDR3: TGTGCCAGCAGTGTCCTCAGGGATGAGCAGTTCTTC.

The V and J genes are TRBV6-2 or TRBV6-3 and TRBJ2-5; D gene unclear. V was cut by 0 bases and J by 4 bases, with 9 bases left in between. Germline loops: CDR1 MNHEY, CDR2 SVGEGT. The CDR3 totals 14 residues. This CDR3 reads CASSYSLWGETQYF. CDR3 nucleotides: TGTGCCAGCAGTTACTCCCTGTGGGGAGAGACCCAGTACTTC.

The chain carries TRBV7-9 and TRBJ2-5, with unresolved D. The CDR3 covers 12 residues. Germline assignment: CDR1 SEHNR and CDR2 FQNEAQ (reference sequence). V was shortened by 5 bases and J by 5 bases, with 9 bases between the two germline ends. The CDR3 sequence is CASSPVQETQYF. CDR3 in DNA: TGTGCCAGCAGCCCGGTGCAGGAGACCCAGTACTTC.

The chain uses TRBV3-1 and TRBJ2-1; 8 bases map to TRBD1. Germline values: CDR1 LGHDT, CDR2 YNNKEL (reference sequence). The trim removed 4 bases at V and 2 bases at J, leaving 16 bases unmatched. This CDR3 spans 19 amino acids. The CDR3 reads CASSPYKWDRPYTYNEQFF. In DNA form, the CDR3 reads TGTGCCAGCAGCCCGTATAAATGGGACAGGCCCTATACCTACAATGAGCAGTTCTTC.

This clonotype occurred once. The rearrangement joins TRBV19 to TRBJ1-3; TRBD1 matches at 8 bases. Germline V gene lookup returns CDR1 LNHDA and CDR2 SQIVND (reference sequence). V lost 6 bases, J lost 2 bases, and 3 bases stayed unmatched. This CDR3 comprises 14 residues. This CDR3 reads CASSLQGAGNTIYF. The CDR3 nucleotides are TGTGCCAGTAGCCTACAGGGGGCTGGAAACACCATATATTTT.

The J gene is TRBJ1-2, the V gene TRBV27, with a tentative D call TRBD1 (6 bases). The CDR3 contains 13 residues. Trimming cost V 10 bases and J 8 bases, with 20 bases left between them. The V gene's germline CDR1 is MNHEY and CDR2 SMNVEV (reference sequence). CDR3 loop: CATVGGLNGGYTF. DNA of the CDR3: TGTGCCACCGTCGGGGGGCTGAACGGGGGCTACACCTTC.

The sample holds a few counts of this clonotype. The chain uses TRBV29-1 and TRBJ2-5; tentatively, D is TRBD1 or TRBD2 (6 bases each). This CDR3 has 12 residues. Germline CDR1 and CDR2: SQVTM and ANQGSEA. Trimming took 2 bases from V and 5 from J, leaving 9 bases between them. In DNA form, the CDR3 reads TGCAGCGTTGAAAGGGGGGCGGAGACCCAGTACTTC. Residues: CSVERGAETQYF.

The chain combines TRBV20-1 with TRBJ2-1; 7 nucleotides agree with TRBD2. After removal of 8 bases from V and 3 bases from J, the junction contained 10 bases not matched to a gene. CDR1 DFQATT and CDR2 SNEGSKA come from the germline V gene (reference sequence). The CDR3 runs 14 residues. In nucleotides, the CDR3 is TGCAGTTCTTTGAGCGGGGTTGACTACAATGAGCAGTTCTTC. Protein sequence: CSSLSGVDYNEQFF.